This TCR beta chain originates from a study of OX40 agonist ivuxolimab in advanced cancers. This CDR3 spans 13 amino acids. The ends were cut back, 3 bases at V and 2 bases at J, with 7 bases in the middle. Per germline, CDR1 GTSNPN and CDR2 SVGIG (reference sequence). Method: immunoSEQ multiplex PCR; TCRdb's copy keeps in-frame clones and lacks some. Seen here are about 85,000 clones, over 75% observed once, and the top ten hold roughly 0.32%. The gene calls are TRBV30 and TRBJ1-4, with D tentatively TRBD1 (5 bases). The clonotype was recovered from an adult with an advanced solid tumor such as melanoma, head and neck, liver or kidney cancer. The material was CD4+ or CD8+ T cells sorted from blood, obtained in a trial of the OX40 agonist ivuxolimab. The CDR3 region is CAWSRATNEKLFF. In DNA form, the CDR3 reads TGTGCCTGGAGCAGGGCTACTAATGAAAAACTGTTTTTT. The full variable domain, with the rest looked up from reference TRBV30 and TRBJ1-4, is SQTIHQWPATLVQPVGSPLSLECTVEGTSNPNLYWYRQAAGRGLQLLFYSVGIGQISSEVPQNLSASRPQDRQFILSSKKLLLSDSGFYLCAWSRATNEKLFFGSGTQLSVL.